Shown below are 10 T cell receptor beta chains from a single sample sequenced in a study of CD8 T cells in ankylosing spondylitis. One entry per CDR3 protein results from TCRdb running MiXCR on the 5' RACE reads. The repertoire holds under 450,000 distinct CDR3 sequences, with over 15% as singletons. These receptors have no identified antigens. Overall study results and limits: A TCR beta motif of 7 to 9 highly homologous variants seemed to mark ankylosing spondylitis blood.

Sequenced input: blood, either unsorted or a sorted T cell fraction (not recorded which). The source of these receptors is a male donor with ankylosing spondylitis.

The chain carries TRBV24-1 and TRBJ2-3, with D possibly being TRBD1 or TRBD2 (5 bases each). Deletions cut 4 bases from V and 0 bases from J, with 10 bases between. CDR3 length: 15 amino acids. CDR1 is KGHDR, CDR2 SFDVKD, per germline. The CDR3 bases are TGTGCCACCAGTGACCCGAGGGACAGCACAGATACGCAGTATTTT. Residues: CATSDPRDSTDTQYF.

This chain links TRBV7-2 with TRBJ1-1, with a tentative D call TRBD1 (5 bases). The CDR3 sequence is 14 residues long. Germline V gene lookup returns CDR1 SGHTA and CDR2 FQGNSA. V shed 8 bases and J shed 1 base, with 14 bases lying between them. The CDR3 coding sequence is TGTGCCAGCGGGCGGGGACCGTCGAACACTGAAGCTTTCTTT. This encodes CASGRGPSNTEAFF.

The chain employs TRBV3-1 and TRBJ2-5; D remains unclear. V was cut by 1 base and J by 3 bases, with 9 bases left in between. The CDR3 runs 14 residues. Per the germline V gene, CDR1 is LGHDT and CDR2 is YNNKEL (reference sequence). This chain's CDR3 is CASSQGSLKETQYF. The CDR3 region has the DNA TGTGCCAGCAGCCAAGGCTCACTAAAAGAGACCCAGTACTTC.

This clonotype was counted only a few times. This chain connects TRBV5-1 to TRBJ1-5; no reliable D call. The CDR3 has 12 amino acids. CDR1 is SGHRS, CDR2 YFSETQ, per germline. V was trimmed by 4 bases and J by 9 bases, leaving 11 bases between them. The CDR3 is CASSLDGWPQHF. The CDR3 DNA is TGCGCCAGCAGCCTGGACGGCTGGCCCCAGCATTTT.

This clonotype was seen more than once but under ten times. The chain couples TRBV12-3 or TRBV12-4 to TRBJ1-6; D call uncertain. Deletions cut 7 bases from V and 7 bases from J, with 11 bases between. The CDR3 is 13 residues long. CDR3 DNA sequence: TGTGCCAGCACTGTCAGGACGAATTCACCCCTCCACTTT. Residues: CASTVRTNSPLHF.

This clonotype has at least ten counts. The chain combines TRBV15 with TRBJ2-1; TRBD2 matches 7 bases. The germline V gene has CDR1 LNHNV and CDR2 YYDKDF (reference sequence). CDR3 length: 15 amino acids. Unmatched junction bases numbered 9, after V lost 3 bases and J lost 7 bases. The CDR3 nucleotides are TGTGCCACCAGCAGGACTAGCAGCTTCGGAAATGAGCAGTTCTTC. Translating gives CATSRTSSFGNEQFF.

This sequence joins TRBV24-1 and TRBJ2-2; unclear D gene. This CDR3 is built from 13 residues. Trimming took 5 bases from V and 5 from J, leaving 8 bases between them. Germline V gives CDR1 KGHDR, CDR2 SFDVKD. CDR3 sequence reads: CATSALGTGELFF. In DNA, the CDR3 is TGTGCCACCAGTGCTCTAGGGACCGGGGAGCTGTTTTTT.

This clonotype was seen a few times. The rearrangement uses TRBV12-3 or TRBV12-4 and TRBJ2-2; D is unclear. Trimming stripped 6 bases from V and 3 bases from J, with 8 bases between. The length of the CDR3 is 13 residues. The CDR3 loop is CASSLQYTGELFF. In DNA, the CDR3 is TGTGCCAGCAGCCTACAGTACACCGGGGAGCTGTTTTTT.

V and J are TRBV15 and TRBJ1-5; D is possibly TRBD1 (5 bases). Trimming cost V 3 bases and J 0 bases, with 9 bases left between them. The germline V gene encodes CDR1 LNHNV and CDR2 YYDKDF (reference sequence). This CDR3 spans 15 amino acids. The CDR3 nucleotides read TGTGCCACCAGCAGGGGACGGAATAGCAATCAGCCCCAGCATTTT. Residues: CATSRGRNSNQPQHF.

The chain is built from TRBV5-1 and TRBJ2-7, with TRBD1 identical over 9 bases. With V trimmed by 4 bases and J by 2 bases, 4 bases remained unmatched. CDR3 length: 14 amino acids. Germline CDR1 and CDR2: SGHRS and YFSETQ. As DNA, the CDR3 is TGCGCCAGCAGCACAGGGGGCTCTACCTACGAGCAGTACTTC. Translation: CASSTGGSTYEQYF.